These 6 T cell receptor beta chains were sequenced from one sample in a study of blood T cell repertoires in COVID-19. The method was immunoSEQ multiplex PCR; TCRdb's version includes in-frame clones alone and lacks a portion of them. The sample has about 250,000 clones, roughly 87% seen once. The sequencing sample was made of PBMCs or T cells enriched from blood (not recorded which). Receptors were obtained from a woman in her 30s with acute COVID-19.

This clone was detected a few times. The J gene is TRBJ2-3, the V gene TRBV27; D gene ambiguous. Germline CDR1 is MNHEY and CDR2 is SMNVEV (reference sequence). CDR3 size: 13 residues. V lost 7 bases to trimming and J lost 0 bases, with 8 bases between them. CDR3 bases: TGTGCCAGCAACAGTAGAAGCACAGATACGCAGTATTTT. Translating it yields CASNSRSTDTQYF.

The CDR3 is CASGLAGLADYNEQFF. In nucleotides, the CDR3 is TGTGCCAGCGGACTAGCGGGGCTAGCGGACTACAATGAGCAGTTCTTC. The chain has TRBV27 and TRBJ2-1; 12 nucleotides align to TRBD2. The J segment lost 3 bases and the V segment lost 8 bases, leaving 8 bases of the junction unmatched. This CDR3 is built from 16 residues. Germline CDR1 and CDR2: MNHEY and SMNVEV (reference sequence).

The chain combines TRBV27 with TRBJ2-5; TRBD1 agrees at 7 bases. Germline lookup yields CDR1 MNHEY and CDR2 SMNVEV (reference sequence). The CDR3 consists of 11 residues. Germline trimming cut 10 bases from V and 10 bases from J; bases unmatched to any gene: 9. The CDR3: CATRDRGGQYF. Written as DNA, the CDR3 is TGTGCCACCCGGGACAGAGGTGGCCAGTACTTC.

The chain links TRBV9 to TRBJ1-1, with 8 bases identical to TRBD1. Germline-derived CDR1 and CDR2 are SGDLS and YYNGEE. With 3 bases clipped from V and 1 base from J, the junction kept 5 bases outside the gene matches. This CDR3 region has 15 residues. The CDR3 here is CASSGTGGSNTEAFF. DNA for the CDR3: TGTGCCAGCAGCGGTACAGGGGGATCGAACACTGAAGCTTTCTTT.

V gene TRBV9 combines with J gene TRBJ2-7; TRBD2 agrees at 10 bases. Germline V gives CDR1 SGDLS, CDR2 YYNGEE. The CDR3 contains 16 residues. Trimming removed 0 bases from V and 4 bases from J; junction bases left unmatched: 7. CDR3 DNA sequence: TGTGCCAGCAGCGTAGACTGGCTAGCGGGAGCTTACGAGCAGTACTTC. Translation gives CASSVDWLAGAYEQYF.

The chain couples TRBV28 to TRBJ1-2, with a possible D match to TRBD1 (6 bases). The CDR3 is 16 residues long. Trimming shortened V by 7 bases and J by 0 bases, and 18 bases separated the two germline ends. Germline CDR1 and CDR2: MDHEN and SYDVKM. CDR3 coding DNA: TGTGCCAGCACCGGTCCCGGGAGGGGGACTAACTATGGCTACACCTTC. Translation gives CASTGPGRGTNYGYTF.